This T cell receptor (beta chain) is from a study of vaccination and CD4 T cells after COVID-19. Regarding the study as a whole: Relatively few convalescent patients were studied, without early post-infection timepoints.

Of note for this clonotype: Its cognate antigen is unknown. An end of the junction differs from the germline gene, which may be a read error.

The Oncomine TCR Beta short-read assay sequenced DNA from cultured CD4+ T cells. TCRdb analysed the PCR reads with MiXCR anew, one entry per CDR3 protein. The sample consists of under 5,000 distinct CDR3 sequences, more than 13% of them appearing once. The CDR3 length is 14 residues. The germline V gene encodes CDR1 DFQATT and CDR2 SNEGSKA (reference sequence). Stated treatment: approximately 11-day PBMC culture with coronavirus spike peptide pools or control peptides (ViraFEST assay). Sequencing was done on a sample of CD4+ T cells from blood, cultured in vitro. The genes are TRBV20-1 and TRBJ2-3, with 10 bases lining up with TRBD2. The clonotype was recovered from a human donor who had recovered from COVID-19. The CDR3 loop is CSAQRGGDTDMQYF. The CDR3 bases are TGCAGTGCTCAGCGGGGGGGTGACACAGATATGCAGTATTTT.